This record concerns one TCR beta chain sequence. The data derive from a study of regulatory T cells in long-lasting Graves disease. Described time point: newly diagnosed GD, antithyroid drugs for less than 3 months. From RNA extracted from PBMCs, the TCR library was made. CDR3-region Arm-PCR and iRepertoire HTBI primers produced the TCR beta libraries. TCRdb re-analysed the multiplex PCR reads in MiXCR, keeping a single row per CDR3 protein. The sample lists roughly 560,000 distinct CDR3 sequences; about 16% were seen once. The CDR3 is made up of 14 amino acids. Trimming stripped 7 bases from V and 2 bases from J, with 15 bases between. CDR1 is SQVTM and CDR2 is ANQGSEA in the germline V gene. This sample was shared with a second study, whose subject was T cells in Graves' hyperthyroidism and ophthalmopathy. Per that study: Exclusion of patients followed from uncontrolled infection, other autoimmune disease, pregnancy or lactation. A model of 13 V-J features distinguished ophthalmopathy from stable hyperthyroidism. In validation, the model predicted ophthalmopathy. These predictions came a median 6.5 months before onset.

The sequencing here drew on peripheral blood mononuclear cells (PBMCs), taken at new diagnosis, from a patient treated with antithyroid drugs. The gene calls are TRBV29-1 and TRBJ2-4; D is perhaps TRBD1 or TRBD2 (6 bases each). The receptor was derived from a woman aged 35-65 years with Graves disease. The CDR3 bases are TGCAGCGCCGGGGGCGCCCTAACCAAAAACATTCAGTACTTC. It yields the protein CSAGGALTKNIQYF.